A selection of T cell receptor beta chains follows, all from one sample in a study of T cell clonotyping in hematopoietic cell transplantation. Assay: immunoSEQ multiplex PCR; the TCRdb copy retains only in-frame clones and omits some. This repertoire shows 15,000 to 20,000 clones, 86% found once; its top ten account for approximately 8.4%. The sequencing used peripheral blood mononuclear cells, collected before stem cell transplant. These receptors were obtained from a man in his forties or fifties with acute myeloid leukemia. Some clones in this sample may be carry-over from other donors' samples. The CDR3 runs from the conserved cysteine through the conserved F or W. The order of the fields is V gene, D gene, J gene, clone size, CDR3 protein, CDR3 DNA. D genes are given only for firm matches. Not every row has a clone size; where given, it reads once, few, many or a size class.

TRBV4-3	NA	TRBJ1-4	NA	CASSQDMARPLNEKLFF	TGCGCCAGCAGCCAAGATATGGCAAGACCGCTTAATGAAAAACTGTTTTTT
TRBV6-5	NA	TRBJ1-2	few	CASSYSTWDYGYTF	TGTGCCAGCAGTTACTCGACTTGGGACTATGGCTACACCTTC
TRBV7-8	TRBD1	TRBJ1-1	NA	CASSSGQGAAEAFF	TGTGCCAGCAGCTCGGGACAGGGAGCGGCTGAAGCTTTCTTT
TRBV2	TRBD2	TRBJ2-7	NA	CASSGLLWGGETYEQYF	TGTGCCAGCAGTGGGTTACTGTGGGGAGGGGAGACCTACGAGCAGTACTTC
TRBV7-9	NA	TRBJ2-3	NA	CASSHGRPGDF	TGTGCCAGCAGCCACGGACGACCAGGGGATTTT
TRBV6-5	NA	TRBJ1-1	NA	CASSYPGQGKTEAFF	TGTGCCAGCAGTTACCCTGGCCAGGGGAAGACTGAAGCTTTCTTT
TRBV7-2	NA	TRBJ1-2	NA	CASSLVPGQNNYGYTF	TGTGCCAGCAGCTTAGTCCCCGGACAGAATAACTATGGCTACACCTTC
TRBV28	TRBD1	TRBJ1-2	NA	CASSSYWGRGYGYTF	TGTGCCAGCAGTTCTTATTGGGGCAGGGGGTATGGCTACACCTTC
TRBV7-2	NA	TRBJ2-7	NA	CASSLAREQYF	TGTGCCAGCAGCTTAGCGCGCGAGCAGTACTTC
TRBV4-1	NA	TRBJ1-2	once	CASSQVRGAGGYTF	TGCGCCAGCAGCCAAGTACGGGGGGCGGGGGGCTACACCTTC
TRBV7-2	NA	TRBJ1-2	NA	CASSPGNNYGYTF	TGTGCCAGCAGCCCCGGTAACAACTATGGCTACACCTTC
TRBV21-1	NA	TRBJ2-2	NA	CASSKGARVRTGELFF	TGTGCCAGCAGCAAAGGAGCGCGGGTCAGGACCGGGGAGCTGTTTTTT
TRBV27	NA	TRBJ1-6	NA	CASRAMGMPFWGLHF	TGTGCCAGCCGTGCCATGGGGATGCCCTTTTGGGGCCTCCACTTT
TRBV6-5	TRBD1	TRBJ1-4	once	CASSYAGGGEKLFF	TGTGCCAGCAGTTACGCAGGGGGCGGTGAAAAACTGTTTTTT
TRBV19	TRBD1	TRBJ1-6	NA	CASSGYRGNSPLHF	TGTGCCAGTAGTGGATACAGGGGTAATTCACCCCTCCACTTT
TRBV2	NA	TRBJ2-2	NA	CASKETPNTGELFF	TGTGCCAGCAAGGAGACTCCGAACACCGGGGAGCTGTTTTTT
TRBV10-2	TRBD1	TRBJ1-6	NA	CASSGTGARSPLHF	TGCGCCAGCAGCGGGACAGGAGCTCGGTCACCCCTCCACTTT
TRBV19	NA	TRBJ1-1	NA	CASSMVGNDEAFF	TGTGCCAGTAGTATGGTGGGGAACGACGAAGCTTTCTTT
TRBV19	NA	TRBJ1-1	NA	CASSPPRGIGFRVF	TGTGCCAGTAGTCCCCCAAGGGGTATCGGTTTTCGGGTCTTT
TRBV19	TRBD2	TRBJ2-5	NA	CASSLAGDFQETQYF	TGTGCCAGTAGCCTAGCGGGGGACTTCCAAGAGACCCAGTACTTC
TRBV7-8	NA	TRBJ2-7	NA	CASSFGQSYEQYF	TGTGCCAGCAGCTTCGGACAATCCTACGAGCAGTACTTC
TRBV7-2	TRBD1	TRBJ1-2	NA	CASTTAGTGGANYGYTF	TGTGCCAGCACGACAGCCGGGACAGGGGGCGCTAACTATGGCTACACCTTC
TRBV19	NA	TRBJ1-3	once	CATCSSGNTIYF	TGTGCCACCTGTAGCTCTGGAAACACCATATATTTT
TRBV7-9	TRBD1	TRBJ2-5	NA	CASSSRQGAFQETQYF	TGTGCCAGCAGCTCCCGACAGGGGGCATTCCAAGAGACCCAGTACTTC
TRBV28	TRBD1	TRBJ1-1	NA	CASAEQGAPGSTEAFF	TGTGCCAGCGCCGAACAGGGGGCGCCGGGAAGCACTGAAGCTTTCTTT
TRBV5-6	TRBD1	TRBJ1-5	NA	CASSSGTGSNQPQHF	TGTGCCAGCAGCTCCGGGACAGGCAGCAATCAGCCCCAGCATTTT
TRBV18	TRBD1	TRBJ1-2	NA	CASSPSQGDLNYGYTF	TGTGCCAGCTCACCCTCCCAGGGGGACCTTAACTATGGCTACACCTTC
TRBV6-1	TRBD2	TRBJ2-4	NA	CASSERTSGGVSGKNIQYF	TGTGCCAGCAGTGAAAGGACTAGCGGGGGGGTGTCAGGCAAAAACATTCAGTACTTC
TRBV19	NA	TRBJ1-6	NA	CASSIGVSEYNSPLHF	TGTGCCAGTAGTATCGGGGTTTCAGAATATAATTCACCCCTCCACTTT
TRBV6-1	NA	TRBJ1-3	NA	CASRSESGNTIYF	TGTGCCAGCAGATCAGAGTCTGGAAACACCATATATTTT
TRBV15	NA	TRBJ1-5	NA	CATSRLGYQPQHF	TGTGCCACCAGCAGATTAGGCTATCAGCCCCAGCATTTT
TRBV7-9	NA	TRBJ1-2	once	CASSLVGDGYTF	TGTGCCAGCAGCTTAGTGGGAGACGGCTACACCTTC
TRBV27	NA	TRBJ2-1	NA	CASGRTDNEQFF	TGTGCCAGCGGACGGACCGACAATGAGCAGTTCTTC
TRBV5-5	NA	TRBJ2-7	few	CASSLRTSAYEQYF	TGTGCCAGCAGCTTGCGTACATCCGCCTACGAGCAGTACTTC
TRBV28	NA	TRBJ1-1	NA	CASSMGGTEAFF	TGTGCCAGCAGTATGGGTGGGACTGAAGCTTTCTTT
TRBV29-1	NA	TRBJ1-3	few	CSVEQDSGNTIYF	TGCAGCGTTGAACAGGACTCTGGAAACACCATATATTTT
TRBV6-1	NA	TRBJ1-1	NA	CASRRGWGTEAFF	TGTGCCAGCAGGCGAGGGTGGGGCACTGAAGCTTTCTTT
TRBV27	NA	TRBJ1-1	NA	CASSPGDTEAFF	TGTGCCAGCAGCCCCGGGGACACTGAAGCTTTCTTT
TRBV7-2	NA	TRBJ2-7	NA	CASSTPPPGTLPYEQYF	TGTGCCAGCAGCACACCCCCTCCCGGGACGCTACCCTACGAGCAGTACTTC
TRBV7-9	NA	TRBJ1-1	NA	CASSLGLAEAFF	TGTGCCAGCAGCTTAGGCTTGGCCGAAGCTTTCTTT
TRBV27	TRBD1	TRBJ2-7	NA	CASRTGVSPIHEQYF	TGTGCCAGCCGGACAGGGGTGTCCCCTATCCACGAGCAGTACTTC
TRBV28	NA	TRBJ1-2	NA	CANYWFGYGYTF	TGTGCCAACTATTGGTTTGGCTATGGCTACACCTTC
TRBV14	TRBD1	TRBJ1-2	NA	CASSQWHRGNYGYTF	TGTGCCAGCAGCCAATGGCACAGGGGTAACTATGGCTACACCTTC
TRBV27	TRBD1	TRBJ1-4	NA	CASRPGGLFGEKLFF	TGTGCCAGCAGACCAGGGGGTTTATTTGGGGAAAAACTGTTTTTT
TRBV29-1	TRBD1	TRBJ1-2	NA	CSVERTGEDYGYTF	TGCAGCGTTGAACGGACAGGGGAAGACTATGGCTACACCTTC
TRBV7-8	TRBD2	TRBJ2-5	once	CASSLGQQRGGRETQYF	TGTGCCAGCAGCTTAGGACAGCAGCGGGGGGGCCGGGAGACCCAGTACTTC
TRBV9	NA	TRBJ2-5	NA	CASSDLGGGQETQYF	TGTGCCAGCAGCGATCTCGGTGGAGGCCAAGAGACCCAGTACTTC
TRBV7-8	NA	TRBJ1-1	NA	CASSLAQGVTEAFF	TGTGCCAGCAGCTTAGCGCAGGGTGTCACTGAAGCTTTCTTT
TRBV27	NA	TRBJ2-3	NA	CASSLSGSTDTQYF	TGTGCCAGCAGTTTGAGCGGGAGCACAGATACGCAGTATTTT
TRBV4-1	NA	TRBJ1-2	once	CASSQPDRNPNYGYTF	TGCGCCAGCAGCCAACCGGACAGAAATCCTAACTATGGCTACACCTTC
TRBV9	TRBD1	TRBJ1-3	few	CASSVEQGLSGNTIYF	TGTGCCAGCAGCGTTGAACAGGGGCTTTCTGGAAACACCATATATTTT
TRBV2	NA	TRBJ1-2	NA	CASSFDENYGYTF	TGTGCCAGCAGTTTTGACGAGAACTATGGCTACACCTTC
TRBV19	NA	TRBJ1-4	NA	CASSATLSEKLFF	TGTGCCAGTAGTGCAACCCTAAGCGAAAAACTGTTTTTT
TRBV5-1	TRBD1	TRBJ1-4	NA	CASSEGGAGNEKLFF	TGCGCCAGCAGTGAAGGGGGCGCAGGTAATGAAAAACTGTTTTTT